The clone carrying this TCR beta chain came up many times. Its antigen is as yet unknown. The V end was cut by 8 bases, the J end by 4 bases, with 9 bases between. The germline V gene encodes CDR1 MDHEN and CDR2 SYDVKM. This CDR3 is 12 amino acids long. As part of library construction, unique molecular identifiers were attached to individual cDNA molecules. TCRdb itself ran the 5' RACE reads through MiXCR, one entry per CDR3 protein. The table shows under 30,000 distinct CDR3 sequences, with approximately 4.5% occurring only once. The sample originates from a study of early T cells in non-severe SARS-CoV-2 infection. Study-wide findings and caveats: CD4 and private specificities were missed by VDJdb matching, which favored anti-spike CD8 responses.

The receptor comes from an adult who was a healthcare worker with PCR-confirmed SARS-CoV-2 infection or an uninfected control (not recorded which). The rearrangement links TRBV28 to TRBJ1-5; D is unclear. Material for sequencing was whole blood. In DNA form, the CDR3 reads TGTGCCAGCGATACACAAAATCAGCCCCAGCATTTT. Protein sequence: CASDTQNQPQHF.